This TCR beta chain is drawn from a study of Ad26.COV2.S vaccination and SARS-CoV-2 variants. On the study more broadly: Of the COV1001 trial arms, the Ad26.COV2.S arm included the donor. By the intramuscular route, Ad26.COV2.S was given once, or twice 56 days apart.

CDR3 size: 15 residues. V shed 4 bases, J shed 5 bases, and the junction held 10 bases outside the gene matches. Germline CDR1 and CDR2: SGHTA and FQGTGA. Remarks on this clone: The antigen is unknown.

TCRdb's table, derived via immunoSEQ multiplex PCR, lists solely in-frame clones and lacks some. The top ten hold around 3.6% of the sample, which has a few hundred thousand clones, roughly 90% seen once. Treatment reported: some 20 received Ad26.COV2.S at low or high dose, single or two shots; 5 received placebo; per-sample allocation not given. All samples were drawn on day 63, counting from the first vaccine or placebo injection. Its platform was an Ad26 vector, and its expressed antigen was Wuhan-strain SARS-CoV-2 spike. The study, taken as a whole, reports: Vaccinees reportedly had broad spike-specific CD8+ and CD4+ T cell responses.

V gene TRBV7-3 combines with J gene TRBJ2-5, with 7 bases identical to TRBD1. This specimen consisted of peripheral blood, obtained in a trial of Ad26.COV2.S vaccine versus placebo. This sequence originates from a person between 18 and 59 years old who received the Ad26.COV2.S COVID-19 vaccine or a placebo. The CDR3 DNA reads as TGTGCCAGCAGCTGGAGACAGGGAAACGGGGAGACCCAGTACTTC. This translates into CASSWRQGNGETQYF.